This TCR beta chain was observed in a study of T cell changes during pregnancy in multiple sclerosis. Sequencing was performed with immunoSEQ multiplex PCR; in TCRdb, only in-frame clones are kept and a portion is missing. The data show 30,000 to 40,000 clones, roughly nine tenths seen once. This CDR3 has 14 amino acids. V lost 6 bases to trimming and J lost 4 bases; unmatched junction nucleotides: 5. Germline CDR1 MNHEY, CDR2 SVGAGI. Sample: CD4+ T cells from peripheral blood mononuclear cells, taken in the third trimester of pregnancy. J is TRBJ1-2 and V is TRBV6-5; 10 bases line up with TRBD1. The source is a female donor in good health, enrolled as a control in a pregnancy study. For the CDR3, the DNA is TGTGCCAGCAGCCAACGGGACAGGGGCTATGGCTACACCTTC. Its protein product is CASSQRDRGYGYTF.